This TCR beta chain was sequenced during a study of a mutant IDH1 vaccine in newly diagnosed glioma. Study details: Radiotherapy alone preceded vaccination by 4-6 weeks; alternatively, vaccination started with temozolomide cycles.

The repertoire was sequenced with immunoSEQ multiplex PCR; TCRdb's copy has only in-frame clones and lacks some. The data contain more than 60,000 clones, around 74% of them singletons. As to this clone: Its target is not known.

Time point described: week 35, safety follow-up. The vaccine gave 300 ug of a 20-mer mutant IDH1 peptide subcutaneously per dose. The specimen comprised PBMCs, sampled from a glioma patient whose treatment included an IDH1 peptide vaccine. The receptor was isolated from a man aged 50 to 60 with glioma.

The CDR3 DNA reads TGCGCCAGCAGCCAAGATCTGGGGACTGAAGCTTTCTTT. This translates into CASSQDLGTEAFF. J is TRBJ1-1 and V is TRBV4-1; unclear D gene. Trimming removed 0 bases at V and 5 bases at J, with 7 bases between. Germline CDR1 and CDR2: MGHRA and YSYEKL. This CDR3 spans 13 amino acids.